One and the same sample provided the 14 T cell receptor beta chains below, sequenced in a study of technical replicates of blood from several donors. Clones were read by immunoSEQ multiplex PCR, and TCRdb kept only the in-frame ones, dropping some. This table has around 77,000 clones, over 85% appearing once. Sequencing was done on a sample of T cells isolated from PBMCs. The receptors were gathered from a human donor in good health.

The chain joins TRBV10-1 to TRBJ2-1; D remains ambiguous. V lost 3 bases and J lost 5, with 5 bases in between. The CDR3 extends over 12 amino acids. Per the germline V gene, CDR1 is WNHNN and CDR2 is SYGVQD (reference sequence). Here the CDR3 reads CASSDPHNEQFF. The CDR3 DNA follows: TGCGCCAGCAGTGACCCTCACAATGAGCAGTTCTTC.

The chain joins TRBV9 to TRBJ2-1; TRBD2 matches 7 bases. Germline assignment: CDR1 SGDLS and CDR2 YYNGEE. V shed 4 bases, J shed 4 bases, and the junction held 8 bases outside the gene matches. The CDR3 is 15 amino acids. The CDR3 DNA follows: TGTGCCAGCAGCCCCAGCGGGGAACTTTACAATGAGCAGTTCTTC. Protein product: CASSPSGELYNEQFF.

This clone showed up just a few times. This rearrangement joins TRBV10-3 to TRBJ1-1, with D perhaps TRBD1 (5 bases). This CDR3 contains 10 residues. V lost 11 bases to trimming and J lost 4 bases, with 8 bases between them. Germline V lookup: CDR1 ENHRY, CDR2 SYGVKD. CDR3 DNA sequence: TGTGCCTCGGGGGGCACTGAAGCTTTCTTT. This codes for CASGGTEAFF.

The J gene is TRBJ2-1, the V gene TRBV5-1; D remains unclear. Germline CDR1 SGHRS, CDR2 YFSETQ. Deletions cut 5 bases from V and 0 bases from J, with 12 bases between. The CDR3 runs 15 residues. Written as DNA, the CDR3 is TGCGCCAGCAGTTATCGGGTAAGCTCCTACAATGAGCAGTTCTTC. It translates to CASSYRVSSYNEQFF. The full variable domain, rest sourced from reference TRBV5-1 and TRBJ2-1, is KAGVTQTPRYLIKTRGQQVTLSCSPISGHRSVSWYQQTPGQGLQFLFEYFSETQRNKGNFPGRFSGRQFSNSRSEMNVSTLELGDSALYLCASSYRVSSYNEQFFGPGTRLTVL.

The CDR3 here is CASSFRGHNYGYTF. The CDR3 region has the DNA TGCGCCAGCAGCTTCAGGGGGCATAACTATGGCTACACCTTC. The V and J genes are TRBV5-1 and TRBJ1-2, with TRBD1 matching 8 bases. The CDR3 has 14 residues. Germline CDR1 reads SGHRS; CDR2 reads YFSETQ. V gave up 2 bases and J gave up 1 base; unmatched junction bases: 1.

The count of this clone is one. V gene TRBV11-2 combines with J gene TRBJ2-5, with D unclear. Germline CDR1 reads SGHAT; CDR2 reads FQNNGV. Trimming left V 6 bases short and J 1 base short, with 12 bases between. CDR3 length equals 14 residues. This CDR3 reads CASSPLPSQETQYF. The CDR3 DNA reads TGTGCCAGCAGTCCCCTACCTAGCCAAGAGACCCAGTACTTC.

This clone turned up a few times. The V call is TRBV19, the J call TRBJ2-7, with TRBD1 matching over 11 bases. V dropped 0 bases and J dropped 2; count of bases not matched to a gene: 9. The CDR3 runs 18 residues. Germline V gives CDR1 LNHDA, CDR2 SQIVND (reference sequence). CDR3 nucleotide sequence: TGTGCCAGTAGTATAGATACATTAGGGGGACAGGGGGCCTACGAGCAGTACTTC. Translating gives CASSIDTLGGQGAYEQYF.

This chain connects TRBV5-1 to TRBJ1-5; D might be TRBD1 (6 bases). The germline V and J ends were trimmed by 0 bases and 2 bases, with 9 bases remaining between them. Germline CDR1 and CDR2: SGHRS and YFSETQ. This CDR3 spans 15 amino acids. CDR3 region: CASSLGGPGNQPQHF. CDR3 in DNA: TGCGCCAGCAGCTTGGGGGGGCCGGGCAATCAGCCCCAGCATTTT.

J is TRBJ1-2 and V is TRBV6-1, with 7 bases identical to TRBD1. The CDR3 runs to 18 residues. V shed 4 bases and J 4 bases; nucleotides not matched to a gene: 18. Germline loops: CDR1 MNHNS, CDR2 SASEGT. CDR3 amino acids: CASSGNLRQGLTIYGYTF. In DNA form, the CDR3 reads TGTGCCAGCAGTGGAAACCTGAGACAGGGCCTAACGATCTATGGCTACACCTTC.

The chain combines TRBV2 with TRBJ1-4; D gene ambiguous. This CDR3 has 15 residues. The germline V gene encodes CDR1 SNHLY and CDR2 FYNNEI. Trimming pared 6 bases from V and 0 bases from J, leaving 11 bases between. In DNA, the CDR3 is TGTGCCAGCAGAATGGAGGGAACAACTAATGAAAAACTGTTTTTT. Translated, it gives CASRMEGTTNEKLFF.

The V gene is TRBV2, the J gene TRBJ1-5, with 7 bases lining up with TRBD1. V shed 6 bases, J shed 7 bases, and the junction held 9 bases outside the gene matches. The CDR3 loop spans 14 amino acids. The germline gives CDR1 SNHLY, CDR2 FYNNEI. The DNA for the CDR3 is TGTGCCAGCAGGGCGGACAGGATAGGCCAGCCCCAGCATTTT. It encodes CASRADRIGQPQHF.

V usage is TRBV10-3 and J usage is TRBJ1-3; TRBD1 is a possible D gene (5 bases). The V end was cut by 3 bases, the J end by 8 bases, with 14 bases between. Looked up from germline, CDR1 is ENHRY and CDR2 is SYGVKD. This CDR3 contains 14 residues. As DNA, the CDR3 is TGTGCCATCAGTGAATCATTACAAGGGGACACCATATATTTT. Protein: CAISESLQGDTIYF.

This chain connects TRBV2 to TRBJ1-1; the D gene is possibly TRBD1 (6 bases). This CDR3 spans 14 amino acids. The germline gives CDR1 SNHLY, CDR2 FYNNEI. Trimming left V 1 base short and J 1 base short, with 7 bases between. The CDR3 protein is CASSEETGNTEAFF. CDR3 nucleotide sequence: TGTGCCAGCAGTGAAGAGACAGGGAACACTGAAGCTTTCTTT.

The V gene is TRBV5-1, the J gene TRBJ2-1; D possibly corresponds to TRBD2 (6 bases). The CDR3 spans 17 residues. The V gene's germline CDR1 is SGHRS and CDR2 YFSETQ. Trimming removed 4 bases at V and 0 bases at J, with 17 bases between. In nucleotides, the CDR3 is TGCGCCAGCAGCCCCCAATCGGGACTCAGCTCCTACAATGAGCAGTTCTTC. Amino acids: CASSPQSGLSSYNEQFF.